The 13 T cell receptor beta chains in this list originate from one sample, sequenced in a study of OX40 agonist ivuxolimab in advanced cancers. Sequencing was performed with immunoSEQ multiplex PCR; in TCRdb, only in-frame clones are kept and a portion is missing. The table includes roughly 60,000 clones, around 90% detected once. This sample comprised CD4+ or CD8+ T cells sorted from blood, obtained in a trial of the OX40 agonist ivuxolimab. The receptor source for this set is an adult with an advanced solid tumor such as melanoma, head and neck, liver or kidney cancer.

This chain joins TRBV28 and TRBJ2-5, with TRBD1 matching over 11 bases. Per the germline V gene, CDR1 is MDHEN and CDR2 is SYDVKM. The CDR3 covers 15 residues. V lost 4 bases, J lost 11 bases, and 12 bases stayed unmatched. The CDR3 here is CASSSSGTGGWEQYF. The CDR3 DNA reads as TGTGCCAGCAGTTCCTCCGGGACAGGGGGGTGGGAGCAGTACTTC.

The chain employs TRBV29-1 and TRBJ1-1; tentatively, D is TRBD1 (5 bases). The V gene lost 4 bases and the J gene lost 3 bases, with 6 bases spanning the gap. Germline V lookup: CDR1 SQVTM, CDR2 ANQGSEA. The CDR3 has 11 residues. CDR3 in DNA: TGCAGCGTTGTAGGGGACACTGAAGCTTTCTTT. It encodes CSVVGDTEAFF.

This clone showed up just once. J is TRBJ2-1 and V is TRBV10-3; weak D call: TRBD1 (5 bases). The CDR3 is 16 amino acids. Trimming stripped 0 bases from V and 2 bases from J, with 11 bases between. From germline, CDR1 is ENHRY and CDR2 SYGVKD. CDR3 in amino acids: CAISESRPGTYNEQFF. CDR3 coding DNA: TGTGCCATCAGTGAGTCGAGGCCAGGGACCTACAATGAGCAGTTCTTC.

The rearrangement joins TRBV6-1 to TRBJ1-1; D not certain. This CDR3 has 12 amino acids. Germline V lookup: CDR1 MNHNS, CDR2 SASEGT. Trimming shortened V by 6 bases and J by 0 bases, and 5 bases separated the two germline ends. The CDR3 reads CASRWLNTEAFF. DNA of the CDR3: TGTGCCAGCAGGTGGTTGAACACTGAAGCTTTCTTT.

The CDR3 coding sequence is TGTGCCAGCAGTTTCCGACAGGGGTTTGGGGAACTGTTTTTT. The encoded protein is CASSFRQGFGELFF. The chain employs TRBV27 and TRBJ1-4; 8 bases match TRBD1. The CDR3 totals 14 residues. V gave up 3 bases and J gave up 12 bases; unmatched junction bases: 9. CDR1 and CDR2 (germline): MNHEY, SMNVEV (reference sequence).

The V and J genes are TRBV9 and TRBJ2-7; no clear D gene. V lost 0 bases, J lost 5 bases, and 9 bases lay in between. The CDR3 contains 13 residues. Germline CDR1 SGDLS, CDR2 YYNGEE. CDR3 nucleotides: TGTGCCAGCAGCGTAGGGGGTTACGACGAGCAGTACTTC. It codes for CASSVGGYDEQYF.

The chain recombines TRBV11-2 with TRBJ2-7, with D possibly being TRBD2 (5 bases). In germline, CDR1 is SGHAT, CDR2 FQNNGV. The CDR3 is 13 residues long. V lost 2 bases and J 2 bases, leaving 7 bases between the germline ends. The CDR3 region has the DNA TGTGCCAGCAGCTTAAGCGGAACCTACGAGCAGTACTTC. It codes for CASSLSGTYEQYF.

J is TRBJ2-1 and V is TRBV28, with D possibly matching TRBD2 (6 bases). Trimming removed 6 bases from V and 9 bases from J, with 15 bases in between. This CDR3 spans 13 amino acids. Germline V gene data show CDR1 as MDHEN and CDR2 as SYDVKM. The CDR3 nucleotides read TGTGCCAGCAGCCTTGAGGGAGGATTTGAGCAGTTCTTC. Amino acids: CASSLEGGFEQFF.

This clone was detected only once. The V and J genes are TRBV19 and TRBJ1-2; the D gene is possibly TRBD1 (6 bases). In germline, CDR1 is LNHDA, CDR2 SQIVND (reference sequence). This CDR3 region has 12 residues. The V end was cut by 5 bases, the J end by 8 bases, with 12 bases between. CDR3 in amino acids: CASSRTGRGYTF. CDR3 nucleotide sequence: TGTGCCAGTAGTCGAACAGGGAGAGGCTACACCTTC.

Of note for this clone: A junction boundary mismatches the germline segment, possibly from a read error. The V call is TRBV15, the J call TRBJ1-4; the match to TRBD1 covers 7 bases. There are 16 residues in the CDR3. Germline V lookup: CDR1 LNHNV, CDR2 YYDKDF (reference sequence). The DNA of the CDR3 is TGTGCCACCAGCCGAGAGACGGGGACAGCGGTTGAAAAACTGTTTTTT. This codes for CATSRETGTAVEKLFF. The full variable domain, its missing parts supplied by reference TRBV15 and TRBJ1-4, is DAMVIQNPRYQVTQFGKPVTLSCSQTLNHNVMYWYQQKSSQAPKLLFHYYDKDFNNEADTPDNFQSRRPNTSFCFLDIRSPGLGDTAMYLCATSRETGTAVEKLFFGSGTQLSVL.

This chain joins TRBV28 and TRBJ2-2, with D possibly being TRBD2 (5 bases). CDR1 is MDHEN and CDR2 is SYDVKM in the germline V gene. The length of the CDR3 is 12 residues. Trimming stripped 5 bases from V and 7 bases from J, with 8 bases between. The CDR3: CASSREGGELFF. The CDR3 DNA is TGTGCCAGCAGTCGAGAGGGCGGGGAGCTGTTTTTT. The full variable domain, its missing parts supplied by reference TRBV28 and TRBJ2-2, is DVKVTQSSRYLVKRTGEKVFLECVQDMDHENMFWYRQDPGLGLRLIYFSYDVKMKEKGDIPEGYSVSREKKERFSLILESASTNQTSMYLCASSREGGELFFGEGSRLTVL.

CDR3 sequence reads: CASSLVGDGYTF. DNA of the CDR3: TGTGCCAGCAGCTTAGTGGGAGATGGCTACACCTTC. The chain combines TRBV7-2 with TRBJ1-2; D not resolved. V shed 1 base and J shed 6 bases, with 6 bases lying between them. Germline CDR1 reads SGHTA; CDR2 reads FQGNSA. This CDR3 contains 12 residues.

V gene TRBV9 combines with J gene TRBJ2-2; 9 bases are shared with TRBD2. J gave up 4 bases and V 1 base, and 5 bases lay outside the gene matches. The CDR3 loop spans 16 amino acids. Germline V gene sequence: CDR1 SGDLS, CDR2 YYNGEE. CDR3 amino acids: CASSVRTSEGTGELFF. The CDR3 coding sequence is TGTGCCAGCAGCGTAAGGACTAGCGAGGGCACCGGGGAGCTGTTTTTT.